This entry describes one TCR beta chain. Its antigen remains undetermined. Per-base qualities were not stored, and no clone one base away is much larger. This entry comes from a study of blood T cell repertoires in COVID-19 (dated by TCRdb to the early 2020s). The study in broad terms: Collaborator samples came from the United States, Italy and Spain and covered acute and convalescent phases of COVID-19. The dataset comprised deeply sampled blood TCRbeta repertoires from subjects exposed to, actively infected with, or recovered from COVID-19. Where available, HLA class I and class II types were obtained from metadata supplied by the sample provider rather than from assay-based typing. Samples were obtained from the ongoing ImmuneRACE study (first 160 participants) and from over 1,000 subjects provided by 6 global collaborators. The repertoires were made available in a free public database intended to serve as a resource for research on the immune response to SARS-CoV-2. Nearly every sample came with metadata listing a de-identified subject ID, COVID-19 status, age in years and sex. The prospective study material was composed of cDNA or gDNA derived from T cells, B-cell-depleted T cells, or PBMCs. Study-wide conclusions, independent of this receptor: Clinical and demographic metadata were provided uncurated, with the amount varying by source and participant.

The immunoSEQ Assay, a bias-controlled multiplex PCR, was used to amplify TCRbeta CDR3 regions from genomic DNA. In the authors' own workflow: The number of nucleated cells in each sample was estimated from the amplification of reference gene primers within the assay. Sequence reads were collapsed and filtered to measure the absolute abundance of every unique TCRbeta CDR3 rearrangement. For each sample, productive Simpson clonality was calculated as the square root of Simpson's diversity index across productive rearrangements. Sourced from immuneACCESS, this table was stored by TCRdb with only in-frame sequences that have V and J called. A share of the clones is absent; for the studies checked, an unresolved V gene accounts for under half, and the remainder has no known explanation. V, J and clone size derive from that table, while D and trimming were established from the DNA sequence. Present in this sample are some 80,000 clones, roughly 76% of which were seen just once. The ten largest clones capture around 21% of the sample.

Each collaborating institution followed its own protocols to collect whole blood in K2EDTA tubes. Collaborator samples were shipped for TCRbeta analysis as frozen whole blood, isolated PBMCs, or DNA extracted from either sample type. Taken from cysteine to phenylalanine, the CDR3 has 17 residues. Kept here is only the CDR3 DNA, which spans 51 bases and is read in frame from base 1. CDR1 is given as LNHDA and CDR2 as SQIVND, both from the germline V gene (reference sequence). Relative to germline, V is missing 4 bases and J is missing 2 bases, with 12 bases of the junction outside any gene match. Material: peripheral blood. The sequence was obtained from a woman aged 80 or over with active or convalescent COVID-19. The sequence is built from TRBV19 and TRBJ2-7; TRBD2 lines up with 9 middle nucleotides. Here is the DNA: TGTGCCAGTAGTACAAAGGCTAGCGGGGTGAAACCCTACGAGCAGTACTTC. The translation is CASSTKASGVKPYEQYF.